This entry features one T cell receptor (beta chain) sequence. In the original processing: The assay estimated nucleated cells by amplifying reference gene primers. The repertoire was sequenced with immunoSEQ multiplex PCR; TCRdb's copy has only in-frame clones and lacks some. The DNA gave D and trimming, while V, J and clone size come from that table. Altogether over 30,000 clones are present, 90% being singletons, with the ten largest covering about 12%. This CDR3 has 16 amino acids. Germline V lookup: CDR1 SEHNR, CDR2 FQNEAQ (reference sequence). The V end was cut by 5 bases, the J end by 0 bases, with 14 bases between. The record originates from a study of blood T cell repertoires in COVID-19. Study details: Samples representing acute and convalescent COVID-19 were sourced from the United States, Italy and Spain. PBMCs, B-cell-depleted T cells, or T cells provided the cDNA or gDNA that made up the material.

The TCR was taken from a man aged 65-85 years with acute or convalescent COVID-19. The rearrangement uses TRBV7-9 and TRBJ1-5; D is uncertain. Sample: peripheral blood. In nucleotides, the CDR3 is TGTGCCAGCAGCCGAGACACGACCTATAGCAATCAGCCCCAGCATTTT. Its translation: CASSRDTTYSNQPQHF.